The 5 T cell receptor beta chains presented below share a single source sample, sequenced in a study of early T cells in non-severe SARS-CoV-2 infection. TCRdb re-analysed the 5' RACE reads in MiXCR, keeping a single row per CDR3 protein. The table lists tens of thousands of distinct CDR3 sequences, under 15% of them singletons. Sequencing was done on a sample of whole blood. Receptors originate from an adult who was a healthcare worker with PCR-confirmed SARS-CoV-2 infection or an uninfected control (not recorded which).

V and J are TRBV7-6 and TRBJ1-5; D uncertain. Per the germline V gene, CDR1 is SGHVS and CDR2 is FNYEAQ. V was trimmed by 1 base and J by 0 bases, leaving 7 bases between them. This CDR3 is built from 15 residues. CDR3 DNA: TGTGCCAGCAGCTTAGGGGTGGATAGCAATCAGCCCCAGCATTTT. Translating gives CASSLGVDSNQPQHF.

The CDR3 sequence: CASRTGPTNTGELFF. In DNA form, the CDR3 reads TGTGCCAGCAGGACAGGACCCACGAACACCGGGGAGCTGTTTTTT. The V gene is TRBV2, the J gene TRBJ2-2; D possibly corresponds to TRBD1 (6 bases). CDR1 is SNHLY and CDR2 is FYNNEI in the germline V gene. CDR3 length: 15 amino acids. Trimming took 6 bases from V and 0 from J, leaving 11 bases between them.

The chain couples TRBV29-1 to TRBJ1-3; D call uncertain. Between the trimmed V and J ends, which lost 0 bases and 8 bases, there was a span of 11 bases. This CDR3 contains 13 residues. Per germline, CDR1 SQVTM and CDR2 ANQGSEA. The CDR3 loop reads CSVEDMAGDTIYF. CDR3 DNA: TGCAGCGTTGAAGATATGGCGGGAGACACCATATATTTT.

The CDR3 here is CASSQDLPDTQYF. Written as DNA, the CDR3 is TGTGCCAGCAGCCAGGACCTTCCAGATACGCAGTATTTT. The chain joins TRBV3-1 to TRBJ2-3, with unresolved D. Germline V gives CDR1 LGHDT, CDR2 YNNKEL (reference sequence). The germline V and J ends were trimmed by 3 bases and 4 bases, with 8 bases remaining between them. The CDR3 sequence is 13 residues long.

This clonotype was detected a few times. The chain couples TRBV15 to TRBJ2-3; 12 positions match TRBD1. CDR3 size: 19 residues. Trimming took 2 bases from V and 0 from J; bases not matched to a gene: 9. Per the germline V gene, CDR1 is LNHNV and CDR2 is YYDKDF (reference sequence). CDR3 protein: CATSRPPGQGALSTDTQYF. The CDR3 DNA reads TGTGCCACCAGCAGACCCCCGGGACAGGGGGCCCTTAGCACAGATACGCAGTATTTT.